One and the same sample provided the 31 T cell receptor beta chains below, sequenced in a study of CD8 T cells in ankylosing spondylitis. MiXCR was run by TCRdb on the 5' RACE reads, yielding one entry per CDR3 protein. The sample has 250,000 to 400,000 distinct CDR3 sequences; 11% are singletons. Specimen: blood, either unsorted or a sorted T cell fraction (not recorded which). Receptor source: a female donor with ankylosing spondylitis or in good health (not recorded which).

This clonotype appeared a few times. V gene TRBV7-2 combines with J gene TRBJ2-2; D perhaps matches TRBD2 (5 bases). The CDR3 runs 14 residues. With 2 bases removed from V and 4 bases from J, the gap between germline ends came to 8 bases. The germline V gene has CDR1 SGHTA and CDR2 FQGNSA. The CDR3 protein is CASSLSGVTGELFF. The CDR3 DNA follows: TGTGCCAGCAGCTTATCCGGGGTCACCGGGGAGCTGTTTTTT.

This clonotype was recorded a few times. The chain uses TRBV7-3 and TRBJ2-7; no reliable D call. The CDR3 covers 13 residues. The ends were cut back, 5 bases at V and 6 bases at J, with 14 bases in the middle. Germline assignment: CDR1 SGHTA and CDR2 FQGTGA. The CDR3 DNA is TGTGCCAGCAGCCAAATAACTACAAGCGAGCAGTACTTC. It encodes CASSQITTSEQYF.

The sample holds many counts of this clonotype. The J gene is TRBJ1-6, the V gene TRBV5-1; a weak D match, TRBD1 (5 bases). V was pared by 4 bases and J by 8 bases, with 16 bases between. Germline V gives CDR1 SGHRS, CDR2 YFSETQ. The CDR3 loop spans 15 amino acids. CDR3 protein: CASSGTANRHSPLHF. CDR3 sequence (DNA): TGCGCCAGCAGCGGGACCGCAAACCGTCATTCACCCCTCCACTTT.

This clonotype occurred once. The chain carries TRBV6-2 or TRBV6-3 and TRBJ2-4, with 12 bases lining up with TRBD2. V trimming: 5 bases; J trimming: 4 bases; junction bases outside the gene matches: 6. Looked up from germline, CDR1 is MNHEY and CDR2 is SVGEGT. This CDR3 has 16 amino acids. The chain's CDR3 is CASSRSGLAGKNIQYF. In DNA, the CDR3 is TGTGCCAGCAGTCGGAGCGGACTAGCGGGGAAAAACATTCAGTACTTC.

CDR3 nucleotide sequence: TGTGCCAGCAGCAAACTCTCTGGAAACACCATATATTTT. Translated: CASSKLSGNTIYF. The V gene is TRBV7-9, the J gene TRBJ1-3; unclear D gene. V shed 5 bases and J shed 0 bases, with 5 bases lying between them. Germline lookup yields CDR1 SEHNR and CDR2 FQNEAQ (reference sequence). CDR3 length: 13 residues.

This clonotype was observed at least ten times. The chain is built from TRBV27 and TRBJ2-1; D gene uncertain. CDR1 and CDR2 from the germline V gene are MNHEY and SMNVEV (reference sequence). CDR3 length: 15 residues. V dropped 6 bases and J dropped 2 bases, with 14 bases sitting between them. The CDR3 nucleotides are TGTGCCAGCAGCCTTCCTAGTGGGGCCTACAATGAGCAGTTCTTC. Its protein product is CASSLPSGAYNEQFF.

The sample holds a few counts of this clonotype. This rearrangement joins TRBV27 to TRBJ1-6, with TRBD1 identical over 12 bases. Germline values: CDR1 MNHEY, CDR2 SMNVEV (reference sequence). This CDR3 comprises 16 residues. With 4 bases clipped from V and 10 bases from J, the junction kept 8 bases outside the gene matches. The CDR3 DNA is TGTGCCAGCAGTTCTGGGACAGGGGGCGGTTGGTCACCCCTCCACTTT. Protein: CASSSGTGGGWSPLHF.

This clonotype was seen ten or more times. The chain is built from TRBV20-1 and TRBJ2-7; D gene uncertain. With 0 bases removed from V and 2 bases from J, the gap between germline ends came to 17 bases. Germline assignment: CDR1 DFQATT and CDR2 SNEGSKA (reference sequence). The CDR3 is made up of 16 amino acids. The CDR3 nucleotides read TGCAGTGCTAGAGATCTTAATGTGGCGGTGACCTACGAGCAGTACTTC. It is translated as CSARDLNVAVTYEQYF.

Written as DNA, the CDR3 is TGTGCCAGCAGCTTAAGGTCTTGGGCTCAACAAGAGACCCAGTACTTC. It translates to CASSLRSWAQQETQYF. This chain uses TRBV7-6 with TRBJ2-5; D ambiguous. The germline V and J ends were trimmed by 2 bases and 2 bases, with 15 bases remaining between them. CDR1 is SGHVS, CDR2 FNYEAQ, per germline. CDR3 length: 16 residues.

This clonotype was recorded at least ten times. This chain joins TRBV20-1 and TRBJ2-3, with D hard to call. This CDR3 has 11 residues. V was pared by 0 bases and J by 6 bases, with 4 bases between. Per the germline V gene, CDR1 is DFQATT and CDR2 is SNEGSKA (reference sequence). CDR3 in DNA: TGCAGTGCTAGAGAGCGTGATACGCAGTATTTT. It codes for CSARERDTQYF.

The CDR3 here is CAIRPGTQGWETQYF. As DNA, the CDR3 is TGTGCCATCAGGCCGGGGACCCAAGGATGGGAGACCCAGTACTTC. This sequence joins TRBV10-3 and TRBJ2-5; either TRBD1 or TRBD2 may fit D (5 bases each). This CDR3 region has 15 residues. Trimming removed 6 bases from V and 5 bases from J, with 19 bases in between. The germline CDR1 and CDR2 sequences are ENHRY and SYGVKD.

This clonotype has more than one count but fewer than ten. The chain employs TRBV5-1 and TRBJ1-2; unclear D gene. V was cut by 4 bases and J by 7 bases, with 14 bases left in between. Germline V gives CDR1 SGHRS, CDR2 YFSETQ. The CDR3 runs 13 residues. CDR3 sequence reads: CASSMSGLFGYTF. The CDR3 DNA sequence: TGCGCCAGCAGCATGTCAGGTCTATTTGGCTACACCTTC.

In its sample, this clonotype was seen a few times. V gene TRBV11-2 combines with J gene TRBJ2-1; no clear D gene. The CDR3 is made up of 12 amino acids. The V end lost 4 bases, the J end lost 7 bases, and 8 bases lay between the germline ends. CDR1 SGHAT and CDR2 FQNNGV come from the germline V gene. The chain's CDR3 is CASSSPWNEQFF. The CDR3 DNA sequence: TGTGCCAGCAGCTCGCCCTGGAATGAGCAGTTCTTC.

This clonotype was recorded many times. The chain couples TRBV27 to TRBJ2-2; D is unresolved. This CDR3 contains 12 residues. Germline V gives CDR1 MNHEY, CDR2 SMNVEV (reference sequence). V was shortened by 6 bases and J by 7 bases, with 9 bases between the two germline ends. This CDR3 is CASSPNGGELFF. DNA for the CDR3: TGTGCCAGCAGCCCGAATGGCGGGGAGCTGTTTTTT.

This clonotype was seen ten or more times. V and J are TRBV29-1 and TRBJ1-2; 9 positions match TRBD1. There are 12 residues in the CDR3. In germline, CDR1 is SQVTM, CDR2 ANQGSEA. Trimming removed 5 bases from V and 8 bases from J; junction bases left unmatched: 6. CDR3 DNA sequence: TGCAGCGTTCCAACAGGGGGCTGGGGCTACACCTTC. Amino acid sequence: CSVPTGGWGYTF.

The CDR3 region is CAWSRPPGGGYTF. The CDR3 DNA reads TGTGCCTGGAGTAGACCTCCGGGGGGTGGCTACACCTTC. V is TRBV30 and J is TRBJ1-2; possibly TRBD1 for D (5 bases). The germline V and J ends were trimmed by 2 bases and 7 bases, with 14 bases remaining between them. The CDR3 contains 13 residues. CDR1 GTSNPN and CDR2 SVGIG come from the germline V gene (reference sequence).

This clonotype was counted ten times or more. The chain joins TRBV12-3 or TRBV12-4 to TRBJ2-2; D not certain. The length of the CDR3 is 11 residues. Between the trimmed V and J ends, which lost 6 bases and 5 bases, there was a span of 4 bases. This CDR3 reads CASSRTGELFF. The DNA for the CDR3 is TGTGCCAGCAGCCGGACCGGGGAGCTGTTTTTT.

The chain combines TRBV2 with TRBJ2-7; no definite D call. The CDR3 has 13 residues. V was cut by 3 bases and J by 3 bases, with 9 bases left in between. Germline CDR1 SNHLY, CDR2 FYNNEI. Here the CDR3 reads CASSDPGYYEQYF. DNA for the CDR3: TGTGCCAGCAGTGACCCAGGCTACTACGAGCAGTACTTC.

This clonotype has ten or more counts. Germline and junction disagree at one end, which may indicate a read error. CDR3 in amino acids: CASSNRGGFF. The CDR3 DNA sequence: TGTGCCAGCAGTAATAGGGGGGGCTTCTTC. The chain couples TRBV27 to TRBJ1-2, with D perhaps matching TRBD1 (6 bases). Germline CDR1 is MNHEY and CDR2 is SMNVEV (reference sequence). The CDR3 sequence is 10 residues long.

This clonotype occurred many times. V gene TRBV20-1 combines with J gene TRBJ2-7; D ambiguous. Between the trimmed V and J ends, which lost 0 bases and 0 bases, there was a span of 6 bases. CDR3 size: 13 residues. Germline values: CDR1 DFQATT, CDR2 SNEGSKA (reference sequence). The CDR3 DNA reads TGCAGTGCTAGAGATCCCAGCTCCTACGAGCAGTACTTC. Protein sequence: CSARDPSSYEQYF.

The rearrangement joins TRBV2 to TRBJ2-2; D may correspond to TRBD1 or TRBD2 (5 bases each). The CDR3 is 18 amino acids. The germline CDR1 and CDR2 sequences are SNHLY and FYNNEI. V was cut by 6 bases and J by 4 bases, with 24 bases left in between. CDR3 DNA sequence: TGTGCCAGCAGACACGAAACGGGATTCATGGGGCCCACCGGGGAGCTGTTTTTT. Its protein product is CASRHETGFMGPTGELFF.

At least ten counts were recorded for this clonotype. V is TRBV27 and J is TRBJ2-7; possibly TRBD2 for D (6 bases). The CDR3 spans 17 residues. CDR1 is MNHEY and CDR2 is SMNVEV in the germline V gene (reference sequence). V was pared by 3 bases and J by 4 bases, with 22 bases between. CDR3 amino acids: CASSFTGVVGRWYEQYF. For the CDR3, the DNA is TGTGCCAGCAGTTTTACGGGAGTAGTGGGGAGATGGTACGAGCAGTACTTC.

This chain links TRBV7-2 with TRBJ2-2, with TRBD1 identical over 9 bases. Germline V CDR1 and CDR2: SGHTA, FQGNSA. Trimming removed 2 bases from V and 9 bases from J; junction bases left unmatched: 10. The CDR3 is 16 residues long. The CDR3 is CASSLFLDRGCRELFF. The CDR3 DNA follows: TGTGCCAGCAGCTTATTCCTGGACAGGGGATGTAGGGAGCTGTTTTTT.

The rearrangement links TRBV11-2 to TRBJ2-1, with D possibly being TRBD2 (6 bases). Trimming pared 8 bases from V and 11 bases from J, leaving 13 bases between. This CDR3 comprises 11 residues. Germline V lookup: CDR1 SGHAT, CDR2 FQNNGV. The CDR3 DNA follows: TGTGCCAGCGCTCCGGGGGATCAGCAGTTCTTC. Translating gives CASAPGDQQFF.

This clonotype was seen more than once but under ten times. The V call is TRBV18, the J call TRBJ1-1; D might be TRBD1 (5 bases). The V end was cut by 6 bases, the J end by 1 base, with 15 bases between. Germline CDR1 KGHSH, CDR2 LQKENI. The CDR3 has 15 residues. The CDR3 loop is CASSPQGGGNTEAFF. For the CDR3, the DNA is TGTGCCAGCTCGCCCCAGGGAGGCGGGAACACTGAAGCTTTCTTT.

This clonotype was found many times. The chain is built from TRBV20-1 and TRBJ2-3; perhaps TRBD2 as D (6 bases). The V gene's germline CDR1 is DFQATT and CDR2 SNEGSKA (reference sequence). V lost 3 bases, J lost 2 bases, and 18 bases lay in between. The CDR3 is 16 amino acids. This CDR3 reads CSARRLRDSHTDTQYF. The DNA of the CDR3 is TGCAGTGCTAGGAGGCTGCGGGACTCACACACAGATACGCAGTATTTT.

The V and J genes are TRBV30 and TRBJ2-6, with D maybe TRBD1 (6 bases). This CDR3 contains 18 residues. Germline CDR1 GTSNPN, CDR2 SVGIG (reference sequence). Between the trimmed V and J ends, which lost 1 base and 1 base, there was a span of 17 bases. The CDR3 sequence is CAWSAARTAPSGANVLTF. In nucleotides, the CDR3 is TGTGCCTGGAGTGCCGCCCGGACAGCACCTTCTGGGGCCAACGTCCTGACTTTC.

A few counts support this clonotype. The V call is TRBV7-8, the J call TRBJ1-6, with D possibly being TRBD1 (6 bases). The CDR3 runs 15 residues. Trimming took 0 bases from V and 7 from J, leaving 10 bases between them. Germline loops: CDR1 SGHVS, CDR2 FQNEAQ. The CDR3 here is CASSLATGANSPLHF. In DNA, the CDR3 is TGTGCCAGCAGCTTAGCGACAGGAGCGAATTCACCCCTCCACTTT.

Many counts were recorded for this clonotype. CDR3 sequence reads: CASSQERTGWAGELFF. Written as DNA, the CDR3 is TGTGCCAGCAGCCAAGAACGGACAGGATGGGCCGGGGAGCTGTTTTTT. The chain recombines TRBV4-2 with TRBJ2-2, with 7 nucleotides matching TRBD1. CDR3 size: 16 residues. Trimming took 0 bases from V and 6 from J; bases not matched to a gene: 7. Germline loops: CDR1 LGHNA, CDR2 YNFKEQ.

This clonotype was seen more than once but under ten times. The genes are TRBV4-2 and TRBJ2-1; 11 bases fit TRBD2. This CDR3 contains 19 residues. Germline V CDR1 and CDR2: LGHNA, YNFKEQ. V lost 0 bases, J lost 1 base, and 8 bases stayed unmatched. The CDR3 spells CASSQDRGTSGSSYNEQFF. The CDR3 nucleotides are TGTGCCAGCAGCCAAGATCGAGGTACTAGCGGGAGTTCCTACAATGAGCAGTTCTTC.

This clonotype has at least ten counts. The genes are TRBV12-3 or TRBV12-4 and TRBJ2-2; 9 positions match TRBD2. With V trimmed by 1 base and J by 1 base, 1 base remained unmatched. This CDR3 spans 16 amino acids. CDR3 nucleotides: TGTGCCAGCAGTTTAGGACTAGCGGTGAACACCGGGGAGCTGTTTTTT. This gives the protein CASSLGLAVNTGELFF.